This T cell receptor beta chain emerged from a study of shared clonotypes between healthy human individuals. With regard to this clone: Its antigen is currently unknown.

Broader study findings: Collection of samples was limited to blood; tissue repertoires likely differ.

At the deep level, the assay was run. The authors' processing: Junction-only sequences without quality scores were provided by ImmunoSEQ, so filtering was different. Sequencing used immunoSEQ multiplex PCR; TCRdb keeps in-frame clones, though not all of them. The V and J calls and clone size were taken over from that table, and D and trimming were inferred from the DNA. In the table there are over 2 million clones, roughly 95% of which are singletons. Sequencing was done on a sample of naive CD4+ T cells sorted from blood. Subset here: CD45RA+ positively selected. The TCR originated in a young man in good health.

The CDR3: CASSLEAAVNYEQYF. CDR3 nucleotide sequence: TGTGCCAGCAGCTTAGAGGCGGCAGTTAACTACGAGCAGTACTTC. This chain connects TRBV7-6 to TRBJ2-7; D unresolved. V was pared by 1 base and J by 3 bases, with 13 bases between. Germline assignment: CDR1 SGHVS and CDR2 FNYEAQ. This CDR3 spans 15 amino acids.